The clone carrying this T cell receptor (beta chain) was seen only a few times. Its matching antigen is unknown. This record comes from a study of T cells after yellow fever vaccination. Findings and caveats of the study: The secondary T-cell response peaked on day 5, not day 15, but was weaker.

As TCR cDNA was made by 5'RACE template switching, a universal primer site and UMIs were added. MiXCR was run by TCRdb on the 5' RACE reads, yielding one entry per CDR3 protein. The sample has approximately 250,000 distinct CDR3 sequences, about 5.2% seen once. This TCR derives from a man aged 18 to 30 who received the YFV17D yellow fever vaccine. The sequences come from CD4+ T cells sorted from PBMCs, collected on the day of the yellow fever booster vaccination.

CDR3 nucleotide sequence: TGTGCCAGCACACCGCGGGACTTCCACACAGATACGCAGTATTTT. Encoded protein: CASTPRDFHTDTQYF. This chain connects TRBV12-3 or TRBV12-4 to TRBJ2-3, with TRBD2 as a possible D gene (6 bases). This CDR3 contains 15 residues. Trimming took 7 bases from V and 2 from J, leaving 16 bases between them.